One and the same sample provided the 21 T cell receptor beta chains below, sequenced in a study of shared clonotypes between healthy human individuals. Sequencing used immunoSEQ multiplex PCR; TCRdb keeps in-frame clones, though not all of them. The data show hundreds of thousands of clones, roughly 70% seen once. Sequencing was done on a sample of memory CD4+ T cells sorted from blood. Subset of the sample: CD45RA-negative fraction. The origin of the receptors is a woman between 25 and 40 years old in good health.

This clone appeared once. V gene TRBV9 combines with J gene TRBJ1-3, with D possibly being TRBD1 (5 bases). The germline V gene encodes CDR1 SGDLS and CDR2 YYNGEE. The CDR3 extends over 15 amino acids. The ends were cut back, 1 base at V and 9 bases at J, with 17 bases in the middle. The CDR3 DNA is TGTGCCAGCAGCGTAAGCCTGGAATCTGGGGCCACCATATATTTT. Encoded protein: CASSVSLESGATIYF. The variable domain in full, with the rest retrieved from reference TRBV9 and TRBJ1-3, is DSGVTQTPKHLITATGQRVTLRCSPRSGDLSVYWYQQSLDQGLQFLIQYYNGEERAKGNILERFSAQQFPDLHSELNLSSLELGDSALYFCASSVSLESGATIYFGEGSWLTVV.

This clone occurred many times. V usage is TRBV19 and J usage is TRBJ2-3; TRBD2 is a possible D gene (6 bases). With 6 bases removed from V and 1 base from J, the gap between germline ends came to 17 bases. The germline V gene has CDR1 LNHDA and CDR2 SQIVND (reference sequence). This CDR3 has 16 amino acids. The CDR3 protein is CASSDPGGRRTDTQYF. The CDR3 DNA is TGTGCCAGTAGCGACCCCGGGGGACGGCGCACAGATACGCAGTATTTT. The full variable domain, rest sourced from reference TRBV19 and TRBJ2-3, is DGGITQSPKYLFRKEGQNVTLSCEQNLNHDAMYWYRQDPGQGLRLIYYSQIVNDFQKGDIAEGYSVSREKKESFPLTVTSAQKNPTAFYLCASSDPGGRRTDTQYFGPGTRLTVL.

The rearrangement links TRBV27 to TRBJ2-7; D unresolved. In germline, CDR1 is MNHEY, CDR2 SMNVEV (reference sequence). The CDR3 is 14 amino acids. The germline V and J ends were trimmed by 8 bases and 2 bases, with 16 bases remaining between them. The chain's CDR3 is CASALRPPPYEQYF. The CDR3 nucleotides read TGTGCCAGCGCTCTCCGTCCTCCCCCCTACGAGCAGTACTTC.

V and J are TRBV18 and TRBJ2-5; no clear D gene. The CDR3 covers 13 residues. The germline CDR1 and CDR2 sequences are KGHSH and LQKENI. The V and J ends lost 1 base and 5 bases respectively, with 8 bases between them. The CDR3: CASSPHRDETQYF. CDR3 in DNA: TGTGCCAGCTCACCACATCGCGACGAGACCCAGTACTTC.

This clone was detected only once. The gene calls are TRBV28 and TRBJ1-1; tentatively, D is TRBD1 (6 bases). Germline CDR1 is MDHEN and CDR2 is SYDVKM. The CDR3 totals 16 residues. Trimming left V 2 bases short and J 0 bases short, with 13 bases between. CDR3 amino acids: CASSLTTGQMNTEAFF. CDR3 bases: TGTGCCAGCAGTTTAACGACGGGACAAATGAACACTGAAGCTTTCTTT.

The J gene is TRBJ2-7, the V gene TRBV25-1; D possibly matches TRBD1 or TRBD2 (5 bases each). With 8 bases removed from V and 7 bases from J, the gap between germline ends came to 21 bases. CDR3 length equals 14 residues. Germline V gene sequence: CDR1 MGHDK, CDR2 SYGVNS. CDR3 DNA: TGTGCCAGCGAAAATCCGGGACCGACTACGGAGCAGTACTTC. The encoded protein is CASENPGPTTEQYF.

Comments on this clone: Other DNA sequences in this sample translate to the same CDR3. This chain joins TRBV11-2 and TRBJ2-7, with D possibly being TRBD1 (5 bases). The germline V and J ends were trimmed by 2 bases and 4 bases, with 9 bases remaining between them. Germline CDR1 is SGHAT and CDR2 is FQNNGV. The length of the CDR3 is 13 residues. The CDR3 loop is CASSLRTSYEQYF. The CDR3 coding sequence is TGTGCCAGCAGCTTAAGGACATCGTACGAGCAGTACTTC.

J is TRBJ2-5 and V is TRBV6-1; D unresolved. Germline V lookup: CDR1 MNHNS, CDR2 SASEGT. V dropped 6 bases and J dropped 2 bases, with 7 bases sitting between them. CDR3 size: 12 residues. CDR3 loop: CASRLGQETQYF. For the CDR3, the DNA is TGTGCCAGCAGGCTGGGGCAAGAGACCCAGTACTTC.

This clone was recorded once. The chain employs TRBV2 and TRBJ2-7; 8 bases align to TRBD1. From germline, CDR1 is SNHLY and CDR2 FYNNEI. The CDR3 runs 14 residues. Losses at the gene ends were 4 bases for V and 2 bases for J; bases not matched to a gene: 4. CDR3 coding DNA: TGTGCCAGCAGTGCCGAGACAGGGGCCTACGAGCAGTACTTC. This sequence encodes CASSAETGAYEQYF.

V is TRBV7-9 and J is TRBJ2-5; 12 bases agree with TRBD1. Per the germline V gene, CDR1 is SEHNR and CDR2 is FQNEAQ (reference sequence). J gave up 5 bases and V 5 bases, and 6 bases lay outside the gene matches. The CDR3 is 15 amino acids. The CDR3 DNA follows: TGTGCCAGCAGCCAAGGGGGGACAGGGGGCGAGACCCAGTACTTC. Protein product: CASSQGGTGGETQYF.

The V call is TRBV28, the J call TRBJ1-1; D might be TRBD1 (5 bases). The CDR3 is made up of 12 amino acids. The germline V gene has CDR1 MDHEN and CDR2 SYDVKM. The V end was cut by 4 bases, the J end by 5 bases, with 8 bases between. The CDR3 DNA sequence: TGTGCCAGCAGTTCGGGGGAGACTGAAGCTTTCTTT. Translating gives CASSSGETEAFF.

This chain joins TRBV7-9 and TRBJ2-7; TRBD1 aligns across 12 bases. Trimming at V came to 4 bases and at J to 5 bases, leaving 6 bases not matched to a gene. This CDR3 has 15 residues. Germline CDR1 SEHNR, CDR2 FQNEAQ (reference sequence). CDR3 amino acids: CASSSGGQGAHEQYF. The CDR3, as DNA: TGTGCCAGCAGCTCTGGGGGACAGGGGGCCCACGAGCAGTACTTC.

This clone was observed a handful of times. This chain uses TRBV19 with TRBJ2-3; TRBD2 might be the D (5 bases). Trimming pared 5 bases from V and 3 bases from J, leaving 18 bases between. CDR1 is LNHDA, CDR2 SQIVND, per germline (reference sequence). The CDR3 has 16 amino acids. As DNA, the CDR3 is TGTGCCAGTAGTTCCCAAGCGGCCTCCGGGACAGATACGCAGTATTTT. Translating it yields CASSSQAASGTDTQYF.

This clone was seen at least ten times. The J gene is TRBJ2-2, the V gene TRBV10-3, with 11 bases matching TRBD2. This CDR3 has 20 amino acids. The trim removed 4 bases at V and 2 bases at J, leaving 15 bases unmatched. Per germline, CDR1 ENHRY and CDR2 SYGVKD. CDR3 sequence: CAISVDAFLAGGYNTGELFF. CDR3 bases: TGTGCCATCAGTGTGGACGCGTTCCTAGCGGGAGGATATAACACCGGGGAGCTGTTTTTT.

Details on this clone: The germline gene is not matched at one end of the junction; a read error may be the cause. The chain has TRBV30 and TRBJ2-7, with D possibly matching TRBD1 (6 bases). The length of the CDR3 is 11 residues. Germline V gives CDR1 GTSNPN, CDR2 SVGIG (reference sequence). The CDR3 DNA reads TGTGCCTGGAGCGCGAGGGGGTTGATCGAGTTC. Translating gives CAWSARGLIEF.

The chain recombines TRBV19 with TRBJ1-2; 7 positions agree with TRBD1. In germline, CDR1 is LNHDA, CDR2 SQIVND (reference sequence). The CDR3 has 15 residues. The J segment lost 3 bases and the V segment lost 9 bases, leaving 13 bases of the junction unmatched. This CDR3 reads CASSPQRDSYYGYTF. The CDR3 nucleotides read TGTGCCAGCTCCCCCCAACGGGACAGCTACTATGGCTACACCTTC.

This clone was seen only once. The V call is TRBV5-6, the J call TRBJ2-1; 7 positions match TRBD2. Trimming at V came to 2 bases and at J to 5 bases, leaving 4 bases not matched to a gene. CDR1 and CDR2 from the germline V gene are SGHDT and YYEEEE. The CDR3 covers 14 residues. CDR3 sequence reads: CASSFGGGDNEQFF. The CDR3 bases are TGTGCCAGCAGCTTTGGGGGAGGGGACAATGAGCAGTTCTTC.

This clone was counted a single time. The V gene is TRBV29-1, the J gene TRBJ1-1; D ambiguous. CDR1 SQVTM and CDR2 ANQGSEA come from the germline V gene. This CDR3 is 13 amino acids long. The V and J ends lost 6 bases and 1 base respectively, with 12 bases between them. The CDR3 region is CSVTLDGNTEAFF. The DNA for the CDR3 is TGCAGCGTAACTCTTGACGGGAACACTGAAGCTTTCTTT.

This clone was seen just once. The chain recombines TRBV25-1 with TRBJ2-3; 10 bases are shared with TRBD2. Germline V lookup: CDR1 MGHDK, CDR2 SYGVNS. The CDR3 sequence is 15 residues long. The V and J ends lost 4 bases and 4 bases, in that order; junction bases with no gene match: 5. The CDR3 sequence is CASSAQAGGPDTQYF. CDR3 nucleotides: TGTGCCAGCAGTGCACAAGCGGGAGGGCCAGATACGCAGTATTTT.

CDR3 in amino acids: CASTTTSGTYEQYF. Here the CDR3 DNA reads TGTGCCAGTACCACAACTAGCGGAACCTACGAGCAGTACTTC. The rearrangement joins TRBV19 to TRBJ2-7, with 8 positions matching TRBD2. The V and J ends lost 7 bases and 2 bases, in that order; junction bases with no gene match: 7. CDR1 and CDR2 from the germline V gene are LNHDA and SQIVND (reference sequence). CDR3 length: 14 amino acids.

For the CDR3, the DNA is TGTGCCAGCAGCTCGGGACAGCGGCAGTACTTC. Translated: CASSSGQRQYF. V and J are TRBV7-9 and TRBJ2-7; 7 bases fit TRBD1. Germline V gives CDR1 SEHNR, CDR2 FQNEAQ (reference sequence). The CDR3 sequence is 11 residues long. V dropped 4 bases and J dropped 9; count of bases not matched to a gene: 3.